These T cell receptor beta chains were read from a single sample in a study of T cell repertoires in cytomegalovirus infection. TCRdb itself ran the reads through MiXCR, one entry per CDR3 protein. The sample records some 250,000 distinct CDR3 sequences, approximately 8.3% being singletons. The source material was PBMCs. Receptors originate from a human donor in good health (CMV status not recorded). Some clones in this sample may be carry-over from other donors' samples. Each CDR3 is given with its conserved first and last residue. Each record gives: CDR3 protein, V gene.

CASTISGGKNTEAFF	TRBV28
CASSQEGTGDQPQHF	TRBV7-2
CASSLGLAGGDTQYF	TRBV7-2
CASSPGADYGYTF	TRBV7-2
CASSLTRDRGLSEQYF	TRBV7-2
CASSLGPRQGNYGYTF	TRBV7-2
CASSLLAGGPNTGELFF	TRBV7-2
CSAPRDLQGAYGYTF	TRBV20-1
CASSEGATRAYEQYF	TRBV6-1
CASSLLPGGEGGYTF	TRBV28
CASTRTGSQYF	TRBV28
CSARDVLEGQHEQFF	TRBV20-1
CASSPTGTPNTEAFF	TRBV28
CSARDFRGHQPQHF	TRBV20-1
CASSLNTGNTEAFF	TRBV7-8
CASSISPPPQHF	TRBV19
CASRGRDSGEKLFF	TRBV7-2
CASGTKGSYGYTF	TRBV7-2
CASSQNSGQGAGQPQHF	TRBV18
CASSLGTAGGDNEQFF	TRBV7-8
CASRRDSLNSPLHF	TRBV6-5
CASSQDPRQGLGNTEAFF	TRBV4-1
CASSPRDRGDEQFF	TRBV11-2
CASSLAPSGGGYQETQYF	TRBV7-2
CASSFWGDGYAF	TRBV28